The 4 T cell receptor beta chains in this list originate from one sample, sequenced in a study of early T cells in non-severe SARS-CoV-2 infection. Using its own MiXCR run on the 5' RACE reads, TCRdb lists one record per CDR3 protein. Found here are 70,000 to 75,000 distinct CDR3 sequences, 9% to 15% of them singletons; the top ten hold about 5%. Material for sequencing was whole blood. These receptors all stem from an adult who was a healthcare worker with PCR-confirmed SARS-CoV-2 infection or an uninfected control (not recorded which).

In its sample, this clonotype was seen many times. This sequence joins TRBV11-2 and TRBJ2-1; tentatively, D is TRBD1 (6 bases). V lost 3 bases and J 5 bases, leaving 20 bases between the germline ends. Germline assignment: CDR1 SGHAT and CDR2 FQNNGV. The CDR3 has 17 amino acids. For the CDR3, the DNA is TGTGCCAGCAGCTTGGAGCATTACAGGGTCAGCCACAATGAGCAGTTCTTC. Translation: CASSLEHYRVSHNEQFF.

This clonotype was seen many times. The rearrangement links TRBV20-1 to TRBJ2-3; D is possibly TRBD2 (7 bases). Germline V CDR1 and CDR2: DFQATT, SNEGSKA (reference sequence). Trimming took 1 base from V and 2 from J, leaving 10 bases between them. CDR3 length: 14 residues. CDR3 residues: CSARVGGLTDTQYF. The DNA of the CDR3 is TGCAGTGCTAGAGTCGGGGGGCTCACAGATACGCAGTATTTT.

On this clonotype itself: A much larger clone differs by one base, so this may be a read error. This rearrangement joins TRBV11-2 to TRBJ2-5; D possibly corresponds to TRBD2 (7 bases). Trimming pared 3 bases from V and 5 bases from J, leaving 16 bases between. Germline V gene sequence: CDR1 SGHAT, CDR2 FQNNGV. The CDR3 is 15 amino acids. The DNA for the CDR3 is TGTGCCAGCAGCTTCGGGACATGGGGAGGGGAGACCCAGTACTTC. Translating gives CASSFGTWGGETQYF.

This clonotype was seen a handful of times. This sequence joins TRBV5-1 and TRBJ2-3; the D is unclear. CDR1 is SGHRS, CDR2 YFSETQ, per germline. The CDR3 length is 14 residues. V lost 0 bases and J 2 bases, leaving 7 bases between the germline ends. The CDR3 DNA sequence: TGCGCCAGCAGCTTGGAGGCAAACACAGATACGCAGTATTTT. It specifies CASSLEANTDTQYF.